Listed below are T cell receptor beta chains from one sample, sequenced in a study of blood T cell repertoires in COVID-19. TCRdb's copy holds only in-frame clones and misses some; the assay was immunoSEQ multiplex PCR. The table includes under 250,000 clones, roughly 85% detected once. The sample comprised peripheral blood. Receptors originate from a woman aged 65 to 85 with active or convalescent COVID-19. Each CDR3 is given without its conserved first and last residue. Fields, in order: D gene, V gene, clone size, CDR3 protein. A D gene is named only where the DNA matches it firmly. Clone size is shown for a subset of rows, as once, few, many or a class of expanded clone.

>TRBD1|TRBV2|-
ASTRDRGSDTEAF
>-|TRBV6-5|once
ASSYSLVDSYNEQF
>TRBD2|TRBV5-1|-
ASSEGRGDTGELF
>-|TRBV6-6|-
AISDSPIGNEQF
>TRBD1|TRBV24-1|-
ATSGTGDESNTEAF
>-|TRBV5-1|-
ASSPQGLATNEKLF
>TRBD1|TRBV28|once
ASSLWTSGQGNEQF
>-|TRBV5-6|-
ASSQATGFRDEQF
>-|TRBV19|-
ASSTGGGQPQH
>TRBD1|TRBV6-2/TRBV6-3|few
ASSYKQGAWEQY
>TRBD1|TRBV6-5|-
ASSFRDRGGHEQF
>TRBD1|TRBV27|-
ASRTGTGTGEQY
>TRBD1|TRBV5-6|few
ASSLPWGTEYQPQH
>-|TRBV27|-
ASSLDTGGRGEQF
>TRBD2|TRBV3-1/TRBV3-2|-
ASSQGAGASGRSEF
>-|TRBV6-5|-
ASSYLSNYGYT
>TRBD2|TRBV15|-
ATSSAYLAALRNEQF
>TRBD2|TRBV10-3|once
AISDEGGGADTQY
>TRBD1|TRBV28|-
ASSSRDRGRAGELF
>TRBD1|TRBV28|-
ASSLSQGAYQPQH
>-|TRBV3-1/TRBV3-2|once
ASSQFLQGGNYGYT
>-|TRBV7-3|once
ASSLGLQETQY
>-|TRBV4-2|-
ASSQDTPPTYNEQF
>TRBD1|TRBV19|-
ASSTLAGGVGAF
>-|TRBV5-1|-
ASSLTAGNSPLH
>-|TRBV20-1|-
SASTSGDTQY
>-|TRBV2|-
ASSEWTLYGYT
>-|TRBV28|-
ASSLEPSEKLF
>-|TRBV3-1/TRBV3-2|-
ASGGRWVRATNEKLF
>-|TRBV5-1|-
ASSLRDNNYGYT
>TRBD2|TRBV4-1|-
ASSQEGLAGGGSTDTQY
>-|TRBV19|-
ASTEGLSSGNTIY
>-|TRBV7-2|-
ASSLQQITNTGELF